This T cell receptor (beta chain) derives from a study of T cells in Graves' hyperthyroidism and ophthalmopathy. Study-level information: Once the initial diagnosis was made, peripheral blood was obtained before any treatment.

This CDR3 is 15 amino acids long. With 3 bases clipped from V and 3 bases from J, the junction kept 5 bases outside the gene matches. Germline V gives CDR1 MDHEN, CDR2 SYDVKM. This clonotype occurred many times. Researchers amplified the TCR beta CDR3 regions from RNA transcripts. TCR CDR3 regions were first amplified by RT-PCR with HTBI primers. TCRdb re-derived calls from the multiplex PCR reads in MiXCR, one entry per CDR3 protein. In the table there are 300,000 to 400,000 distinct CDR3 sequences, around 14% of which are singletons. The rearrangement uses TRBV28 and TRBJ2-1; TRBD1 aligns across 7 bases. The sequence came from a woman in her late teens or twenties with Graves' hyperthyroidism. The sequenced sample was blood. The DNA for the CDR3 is TGTGCCAGCAGTTTTAGGGGGCGTGGCTACAATGAGCAGTTCTTC. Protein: CASSFRGRGYNEQFF.